These 20 T cell receptor beta chains were sequenced from one sample in a study of blood T cells in healthy people across ages. The authors ran a second PCR of about 6 to 11 cycles using a sample-barcoded 5' primer and a J-beta primer mix. TCRdb recomputed calls from the 5' RACE reads with MiXCR, one row per CDR3 protein. Of roughly 1,500,000 distinct CDR3 sequences in the sample, approximately 32% are singletons; the top ten hold approximately 11%. What was sequenced was blood. Receptors were obtained from a woman between 25 and 40 years old in good health.

The V call is TRBV20-1, the J call TRBJ1-5; D possibly corresponds to TRBD1 (5 bases). The length of the CDR3 is 13 residues. V dropped 6 bases and J dropped 1 base, with 10 bases sitting between them. Germline V gives CDR1 DFQATT, CDR2 SNEGSKA (reference sequence). CDR3 DNA: TGCAGTGCCCCTCAGGGAAGCAATCAGCCCCAGCATTTT. It yields the protein CSAPQGSNQPQHF.

In its sample, this clonotype was seen a few times. The V gene is TRBV3-1, the J gene TRBJ2-7; D gene ambiguous. The CDR3 runs to 15 residues. Germline V gene data show CDR1 as LGHDT and CDR2 as YNNKEL (reference sequence). The V gene lost 5 bases and the J gene lost 0 bases, with 14 bases spanning the gap. CDR3 DNA: TGTGCCAGCAGCTCCCTCGGTACAGACTCCTACGAGCAGTACTTC. Translated, it gives CASSSLGTDSYEQYF.

This clonotype occurred a few times. The chain links TRBV5-1 to TRBJ1-5; unclear D gene. CDR1 and CDR2 (germline): SGHRS, YFSETQ. This CDR3 has 14 residues. Trimming pared 6 bases from V and 2 bases from J, leaving 12 bases between. DNA for the CDR3: TGCGCCAGCACCCCCTTACCGGGCAATCAGCCCCAGCATTTT. This encodes CASTPLPGNQPQHF.

Comment on this clonotype: The junction does not match germline at one end; this may be a read error. V gene TRBV20-1 combines with J gene TRBJ2-7; 7 nucleotides line up with TRBD1. The CDR3 totals 13 residues. Germline CDR1 is DFQATT and CDR2 is SNEGSKA (reference sequence). The CDR3 DNA is TGCAGTGCAAGAGGACAGGCCACCTACGAGCAGTACTTC. It translates to CSARGQATYEQYF.

In DNA, the CDR3 is TGCAGCGCTCCGACAGGGGGCTGTGAGACCCAGTACTTC. This encodes CSAPTGGCETQYF. The J gene is TRBJ2-5, the V gene TRBV29-1, with 10 bases fitting TRBD1. There are 13 residues in the CDR3. Germline lookup yields CDR1 SQVTM and CDR2 ANQGSEA. After removal of 7 bases from V and 5 bases from J, the junction contained 7 bases not matched to a gene.

The chain carries TRBV25-1 and TRBJ2-5; the D gene is possibly TRBD1 (5 bases). CDR1 MGHDK and CDR2 SYGVNS come from the germline V gene. Trimming left V 4 bases short and J 9 bases short, with 18 bases between. The CDR3 is made up of 14 amino acids. The CDR3 spells CASSGMDIRLPQYF. In nucleotides, the CDR3 is TGTGCCAGCAGTGGAATGGACATACGCCTTCCCCAGTACTTC.

In this sample, this clonotype turned up a few times. This chain connects TRBV6-5 to TRBJ2-3; no clear D. V lost 0 bases to trimming and J lost 5 bases, with 9 bases between them. The CDR3 has 14 residues. The germline V gene has CDR1 MNHEY and CDR2 SVGAGI. The CDR3 spells CASSYSILRDTQYF. CDR3 nucleotides: TGTGCCAGCAGTTACTCGATTTTAAGAGATACGCAGTATTTT.

This chain connects TRBV28 to TRBJ2-4, with 10 bases fitting TRBD2. The germline gives CDR1 MDHEN, CDR2 SYDVKM. J was trimmed by 7 bases and V by 7 bases; bases with no gene match: 13. The CDR3 contains 16 residues. The DNA for the CDR3 is TGTGCCAGCACCGTTGCTAGCGGGAGAGTGGCGAACATTCAGTACTTC. This sequence encodes CASTVASGRVANIQYF.

This chain joins TRBV30 and TRBJ1-1; 8 bases agree with TRBD1. The V and J ends lost 8 bases and 4 bases, in that order; junction bases with no gene match: 12. The CDR3 has 14 amino acids. Germline CDR1 is GTSNPN and CDR2 is SVGIG (reference sequence). DNA of the CDR3: TGTGCCACCACGAGGACAGGGCTAACCACTGAAGCTTTCTTT. It codes for CATTRTGLTTEAFF.

The V and J genes are TRBV11-1 and TRBJ2-3; TRBD1 matches 11 bases. Per germline, CDR1 SGHAT and CDR2 FQDESV (reference sequence). V lost 5 bases to trimming and J lost 4 bases; unmatched junction nucleotides: 5. CDR3 length: 15 amino acids. CDR3 region: CASSGQGAGADTQYF. CDR3 in DNA: TGTGCCAGCAGCGGACAGGGGGCTGGCGCAGATACGCAGTATTTT.

This clonotype was seen only a few times. The rearrangement links TRBV5-1 to TRBJ2-1; D is possibly TRBD2 (6 bases). The CDR3 extends over 15 amino acids. Germline V CDR1 and CDR2: SGHRS, YFSETQ. Trimming removed 0 bases from V and 3 bases from J, with 10 bases in between. CDR3 protein: CASSLGDSRYNEQFF. CDR3 bases: TGCGCCAGCAGCTTGGGGGACTCCCGCTACAATGAGCAGTTCTTC.

The chain joins TRBV29-1 to TRBJ2-3, with no clear D. V shed 4 bases and J shed 0 bases, with 11 bases lying between them. Germline-derived CDR1 and CDR2 are SQVTM and ANQGSEA. The CDR3 is made up of 14 amino acids. The CDR3: CSVATVSSTDTQYF. CDR3 nucleotides: TGCAGCGTTGCCACAGTCTCTAGCACAGATACGCAGTATTTT.

The chain employs TRBV27 and TRBJ2-2, with 12 bases that match TRBD2. The CDR3 extends over 16 amino acids. V trimming: 2 bases; J trimming: 7 bases; junction bases outside the gene matches: 5. The V gene's germline CDR1 is MNHEY and CDR2 SMNVEV (reference sequence). CDR3 loop: CASSLMTSGSHGELFF. The CDR3 nucleotides are TGTGCCAGCAGTTTAATGACTAGCGGGAGTCACGGGGAGCTGTTTTTT.

This clonotype came up a few times. The chain employs TRBV10-3 and TRBJ2-3, with D hard to call. The germline gives CDR1 ENHRY, CDR2 SYGVKD. V lost 4 bases and J lost 4, with 6 bases in between. The CDR3 is 12 amino acids. The CDR3 DNA follows: TGTGCCATCAGTGGTGGAGCAGATACGCAGTATTTT. This gives the protein CAISGGADTQYF.

CDR3: CASSQDVNRRNGYTF. CDR3 coding DNA: TGTGCCAGCAGCCAAGATGTCAACAGAAGGAATGGCTACACCTTC. The chain couples TRBV14 to TRBJ1-2; D gene ambiguous. V was cut by 0 bases and J by 6 bases, with 14 bases left in between. The germline V gene encodes CDR1 SGHDN and CDR2 FVKESK. The CDR3 is made up of 15 amino acids.

In this sample, this clonotype turned up a few times. The chain joins TRBV7-9 to TRBJ2-1; no reliable D call. CDR1 and CDR2 from the germline V gene are SEHNR and FQNEAQ (reference sequence). This CDR3 comprises 14 residues. Trimming shortened V by 4 bases and J by 4 bases, and 11 bases separated the two germline ends. The CDR3: CASSSPTEYNEQFF. The CDR3 bases are TGTGCCAGCAGCTCCCCGACCGAGTACAATGAGCAGTTCTTC.

In this sample, this clonotype turned up many times. This CDR3 is CSADDYRSGYTF. CDR3 DNA sequence: TGCAGTGCCGACGACTACAGGAGTGGCTACACCTTC. V and J are TRBV20-1 and TRBJ1-2; D may be TRBD1 (5 bases). The length of the CDR3 is 12 residues. Per the germline V gene, CDR1 is DFQATT and CDR2 is SNEGSKA (reference sequence). Trimming removed 6 bases at V and 7 bases at J, with 15 bases between.

A note on this clonotype: One base away lies a much larger clone, so this may be a sequencing read error. The chain is built from TRBV29-1 and TRBJ2-7; 12 nucleotides match TRBD1. V lost 7 bases and J lost 7; bases outside the gene matches: 8. The CDR3 runs to 13 residues. Germline values: CDR1 SQVTM, CDR2 ANQGSEA. CDR3 bases: TGCAGCGCCCTGGGGACAGGGGGCAATGAGCAGTACTTC. Encoded protein: CSALGTGGNEQYF.

CDR3 sequence: CASSTSSGDYEQYF. CDR3 nucleotides: TGTGCCAGCAGCACCAGTAGCGGGGACTACGAGCAGTACTTC. The chain employs TRBV9 and TRBJ2-7; 8 nucleotides line up with TRBD2. CDR3 length: 14 residues. Germline V gene lookup returns CDR1 SGDLS and CDR2 YYNGEE. V gave up 4 bases and J gave up 3 bases; unmatched junction bases: 6.

The V and J genes are TRBV29-1 and TRBJ2-1; weak D call: TRBD1 (7 bases). This CDR3 comprises 13 residues. Germline V CDR1 and CDR2: SQVTM, ANQGSEA. The CDR3 sequence is CCAEGQGGNEQFF. In nucleotides, the CDR3 is TGCTGCGCTGAAGGGCAGGGGGGCAATGAGCAGTTCTTC.